Following are 6 T cell receptor beta chains from one sample sequenced in a study of cytomegalovirus exposure and HLA in healthy donors. 60 Vbeta and 13 Jbeta primers were used in PCR. Profiling relied on immunoSEQ multiplex PCR, and the TCRdb table lists in-frame clones only, not all of them. The sample has 120,000 to 150,000 clones, around 10% seen once; the top ten hold about 1.7%. The sequencing sample was made of PBMCs. These receptors were collected from a male donor in good health and CMV-seronegative.

This clone was counted between two and nine times. V usage is TRBV5-1 and J usage is TRBJ2-1; 14 bases align to TRBD2. V lost 5 bases to trimming and J lost 9 bases; unmatched junction nucleotides: 10. Germline assignment: CDR1 SGHRS and CDR2 YFSETQ. This CDR3 is built from 16 residues. The CDR3 region is CASSWGLAGVSGEQFF. The CDR3, as DNA: TGCGCCAGCAGTTGGGGACTAGCGGGAGTATCGGGTGAGCAGTTCTTC.

There are a few counts of this clone. V is TRBV30 and J is TRBJ2-1; 16 bases match TRBD2. The CDR3 sequence is 15 residues long. Germline CDR1 is GTSNPN and CDR2 is SVGIG (reference sequence). The trim removed 8 bases at V and 6 bases at J, leaving 7 bases unmatched. CDR3 sequence: CAHTGTSGRGNEQFF. DNA of the CDR3: TGTGCCCATACAGGGACTAGCGGGAGGGGCAATGAGCAGTTCTTC.

The CDR3 DNA reads TGTGCCAGCAGCCCCGACAGGGGTAACTATGGCTACACCTTC. Translating gives CASSPDRGNYGYTF. V gene TRBV7-2 combines with J gene TRBJ1-2; TRBD1 aligns across 8 bases. Germline V gene data show CDR1 as SGHTA and CDR2 as FQGNSA. V shed 5 bases and J 1 base; nucleotides not matched to a gene: 3. The CDR3 sequence is 14 residues long.

The chain joins TRBV5-6 to TRBJ2-7, with 8 bases that match TRBD2. V gave up 2 bases and J gave up 6 bases; unmatched junction bases: 4. Germline V gene data show CDR1 as SGHDT and CDR2 as YYEEEE. This CDR3 is built from 13 residues. DNA for the CDR3: TGTGCCAGCAGCTTTATACTAGCGGTCGAGCAGTACGTC. Protein sequence: CASSFILAVEQYV.

The sample holds a few counts of this clone. The V call is TRBV4-3, the J call TRBJ2-7, with 10 bases fitting TRBD2. CDR3 size: 15 residues. The junction had 2 bases not matched to a gene; V was cut back by 0 bases and J by 3 bases. Germline loops: CDR1 LGHNA, CDR2 YSLEER. CDR3 sequence: CASSQDTSGVYEQYF. CDR3 nucleotide sequence: TGCGCCAGCAGCCAAGATACTAGCGGGGTCTACGAGCAGTACTTC.

The rearrangement joins TRBV29-1 to TRBJ2-7, with 7 bases matching TRBD2. CDR1 is SQVTM and CDR2 is ANQGSEA in the germline V gene. Trimming removed 4 bases from V and 4 bases from J; junction bases left unmatched: 7. This CDR3 is 13 amino acids long. As DNA, the CDR3 is TGCAGCGTTGTGGAGCGGGGCCTTTACGAGCAGTACTTC. It encodes CSVVERGLYEQYF.